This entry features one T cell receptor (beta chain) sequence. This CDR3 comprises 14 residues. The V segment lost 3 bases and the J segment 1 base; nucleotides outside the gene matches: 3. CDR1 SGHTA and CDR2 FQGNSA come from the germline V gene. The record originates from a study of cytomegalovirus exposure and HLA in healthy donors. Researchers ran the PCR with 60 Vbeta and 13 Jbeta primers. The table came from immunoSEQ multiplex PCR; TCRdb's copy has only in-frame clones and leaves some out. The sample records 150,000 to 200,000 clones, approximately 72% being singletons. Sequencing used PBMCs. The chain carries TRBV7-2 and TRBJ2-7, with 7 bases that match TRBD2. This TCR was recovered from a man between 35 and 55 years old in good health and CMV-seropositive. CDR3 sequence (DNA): TGTGCCAGCAGCTTTCGCGGGGGATCCTACGAGCAGTACTTC. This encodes CASSFRGGSYEQYF.